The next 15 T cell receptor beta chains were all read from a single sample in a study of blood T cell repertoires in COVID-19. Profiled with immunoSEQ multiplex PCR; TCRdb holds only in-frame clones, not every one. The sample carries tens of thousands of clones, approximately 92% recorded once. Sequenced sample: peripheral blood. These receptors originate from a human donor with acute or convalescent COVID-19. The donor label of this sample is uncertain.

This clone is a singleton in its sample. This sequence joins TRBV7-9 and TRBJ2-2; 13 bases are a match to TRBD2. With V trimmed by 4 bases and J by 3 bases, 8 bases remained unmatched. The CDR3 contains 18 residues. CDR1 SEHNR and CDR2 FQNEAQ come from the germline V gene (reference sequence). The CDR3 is CASSSYGLAGVHTGELFF. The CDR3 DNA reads TGTGCCAGCAGCTCCTACGGACTAGCGGGAGTTCACACCGGGGAGCTGTTTTTT.

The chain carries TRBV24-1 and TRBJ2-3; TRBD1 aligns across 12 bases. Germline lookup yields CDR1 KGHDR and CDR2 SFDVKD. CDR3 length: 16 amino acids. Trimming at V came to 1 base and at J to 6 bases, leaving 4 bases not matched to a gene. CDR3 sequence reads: CATSDFGTGGVDTQYF. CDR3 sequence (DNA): TGTGCCACCAGTGATTTCGGGACAGGGGGCGTGGATACGCAGTATTTT.

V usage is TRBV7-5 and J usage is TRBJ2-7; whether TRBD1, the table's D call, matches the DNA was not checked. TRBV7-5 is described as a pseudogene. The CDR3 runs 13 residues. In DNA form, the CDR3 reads TGTGCCAGATCCCGACAGGGCAAGTACGAGCAGTACTTC. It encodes CARSRQGKYEQYF.

CDR3 in amino acids: CASSYPTGTGREEQYF. The CDR3 bases are TGTGCCAGCAGTTACCCAACCGGGACAGGGAGGGAAGAGCAGTACTTC. The chain employs TRBV6-6 and TRBJ2-7; TRBD1 matches at 9 bases. V lost 2 bases, J lost 7 bases, and 12 bases stayed unmatched. This CDR3 region has 16 residues. CDR1 is MNHNY and CDR2 is SVGAGI in the germline V gene (reference sequence).

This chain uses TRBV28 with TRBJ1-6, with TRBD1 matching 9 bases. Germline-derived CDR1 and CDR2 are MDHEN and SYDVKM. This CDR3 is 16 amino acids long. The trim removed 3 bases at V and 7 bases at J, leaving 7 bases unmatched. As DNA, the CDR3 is TGTGCCAGCAGTTTCTGGGGGGACAGGGAGAATTCACCCCTCCACTTT. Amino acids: CASSFWGDRENSPLHF.

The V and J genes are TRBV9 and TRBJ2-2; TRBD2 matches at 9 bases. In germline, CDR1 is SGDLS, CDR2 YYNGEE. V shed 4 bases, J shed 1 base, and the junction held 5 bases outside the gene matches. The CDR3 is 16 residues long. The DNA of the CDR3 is TGTGCCAGCAGCCCCCAGACTAGCGGGAACACCGGGGAGCTGTTTTTT. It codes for CASSPQTSGNTGELFF.

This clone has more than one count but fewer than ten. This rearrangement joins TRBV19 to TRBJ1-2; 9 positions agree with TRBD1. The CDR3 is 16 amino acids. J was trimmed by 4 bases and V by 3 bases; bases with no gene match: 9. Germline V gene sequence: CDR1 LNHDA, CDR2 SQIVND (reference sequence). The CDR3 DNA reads TGTGCCAGTAGTATTACCGGGACAGGGATGACCTATGGCTACACCTTC. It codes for CASSITGTGMTYGYTF.

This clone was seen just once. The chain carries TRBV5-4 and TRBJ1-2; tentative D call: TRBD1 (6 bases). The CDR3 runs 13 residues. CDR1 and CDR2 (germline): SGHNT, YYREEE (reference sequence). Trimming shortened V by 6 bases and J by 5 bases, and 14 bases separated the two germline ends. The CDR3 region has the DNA TGTGCCAGCACCAGAGACAGGTTATATGGCTACACCTTC. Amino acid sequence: CASTRDRLYGYTF.

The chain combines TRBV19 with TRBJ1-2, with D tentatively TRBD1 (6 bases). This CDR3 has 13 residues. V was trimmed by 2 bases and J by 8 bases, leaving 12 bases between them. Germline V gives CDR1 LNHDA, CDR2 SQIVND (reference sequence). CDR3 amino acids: CASSIPGVRGYTF. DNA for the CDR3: TGTGCCAGTAGTATACCAGGGGTCCGGGGCTACACCTTC.

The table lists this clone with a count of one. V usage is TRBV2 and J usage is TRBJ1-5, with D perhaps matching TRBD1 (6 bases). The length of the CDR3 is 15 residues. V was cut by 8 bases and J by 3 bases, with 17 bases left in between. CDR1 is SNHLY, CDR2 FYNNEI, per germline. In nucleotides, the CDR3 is TGTGCCAGCGGTCGACAGGTTATTTCCAATCAGCCCCAGCATTTT. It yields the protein CASGRQVISNQPQHF. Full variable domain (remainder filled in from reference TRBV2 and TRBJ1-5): EPEVTQTPSHQVTQMGQEVILRCVPISNHLYFYWYRQILGQKVEFLVSFYNNEISEKSEIFDDQFSVERPDGSNFTLKIRSTKLEDSAMYFCASGRQVISNQPQHFGDGTRLSIL.

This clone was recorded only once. The DNA for the CDR3 is TGCGCCAGCAGGAGGGGCGGGGGGACCCAAGAGACCCAGTACTTC. Amino acid sequence: CASRRGGGTQETQYF. This chain joins TRBV10-2 and TRBJ2-5; the match to TRBD2 covers 8 bases. CDR3 length equals 15 residues. V lost 6 bases, J lost 1 base, and 7 bases stayed unmatched. CDR1 and CDR2 from the germline V gene are WSHSY and SAAADI.

The CDR3 here is CASSLQGSGNTIYF. Here the CDR3 DNA reads TGTGCCAGCAGTTTACAGGGGTCTGGAAACACCATATATTTT. J is TRBJ1-3 and V is TRBV6-1; 7 bases match TRBD1. Trimming at V came to 5 bases and at J to 1 base, leaving 2 bases not matched to a gene. The CDR3 is made up of 14 amino acids. CDR1 and CDR2 from the germline V gene are MNHNS and SASEGT.

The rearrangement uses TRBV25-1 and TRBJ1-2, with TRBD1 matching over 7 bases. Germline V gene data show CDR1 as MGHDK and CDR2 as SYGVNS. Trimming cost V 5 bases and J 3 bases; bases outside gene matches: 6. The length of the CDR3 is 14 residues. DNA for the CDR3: TGTGCCAGCAGTTCCCTCGACAGGGACTATGGCTACACCTTC. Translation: CASSSLDRDYGYTF.

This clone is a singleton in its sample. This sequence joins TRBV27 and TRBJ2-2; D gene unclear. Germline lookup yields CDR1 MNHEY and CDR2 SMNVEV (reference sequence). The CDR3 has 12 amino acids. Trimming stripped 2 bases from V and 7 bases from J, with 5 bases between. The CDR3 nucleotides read TGTGCCAGCAGTTTACTAAACGGGGAGCTGTTTTTT. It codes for CASSLLNGELFF.

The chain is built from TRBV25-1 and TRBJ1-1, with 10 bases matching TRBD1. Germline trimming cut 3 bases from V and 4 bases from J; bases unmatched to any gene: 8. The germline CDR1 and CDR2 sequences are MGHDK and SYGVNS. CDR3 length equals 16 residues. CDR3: CASSDPRDRGGTEAFF. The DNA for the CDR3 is TGTGCCAGCAGTGATCCCCGGGACAGGGGTGGCACTGAAGCTTTCTTT.